These 8 T cell receptor beta chains were sequenced from one sample in a study of blood T cell repertoires in COVID-19. The table came from immunoSEQ multiplex PCR; TCRdb's copy has only in-frame clones and leaves some out. The sample records about 250,000 clones, around nine tenths being singletons. The sequencing input was peripheral blood. The receptor source for this set is a woman between 40 and 50 years old who had recovered from COVID-19.

The chain employs TRBV5-1 and TRBJ2-2, with 8 bases fitting TRBD1. In germline, CDR1 is SGHRS, CDR2 YFSETQ. The V segment lost 4 bases and the J segment 3 bases; nucleotides outside the gene matches: 8. The CDR3 runs to 16 residues. Written as DNA, the CDR3 is TGCGCCAGCAGCCTCGCAGGGGGCCGAGACACCGGGGAGCTGTTTTTT. It encodes CASSLAGGRDTGELFF.

The chain has TRBV5-1 and TRBJ2-1; 7 bases map to TRBD2. Germline V gene lookup returns CDR1 SGHRS and CDR2 YFSETQ. CDR3 size: 17 residues. Trimming took 2 bases from V and 1 from J; bases not matched to a gene: 9. The CDR3 is CASSFILREDSYNEQFF. CDR3 nucleotide sequence: TGCGCCAGCAGCTTTATATTACGGGAGGATTCCTACAATGAGCAGTTCTTC.

The V gene is TRBV6-2 or TRBV6-3, the J gene TRBJ2-1; D may be TRBD2 (6 bases). V gave up 5 bases and J gave up 2 bases, with 10 bases separating them. CDR1 MNHEY and CDR2 SVGEGT come from the germline V gene. This CDR3 comprises 14 residues. The CDR3 nucleotides are TGTGCCAGCAGTAACCCTAGCGCCTACAATGAGCAGTTCTTC. Translating gives CASSNPSAYNEQFF.

V gene TRBV7-6 combines with J gene TRBJ2-3; 7 bases map to TRBD2. The germline CDR1 and CDR2 sequences are SGHVS and FNYEAQ. J lost 3 bases, V lost 5 bases, and 14 bases had no gene match. The CDR3 contains 17 residues. The DNA for the CDR3 is TGTGCCAGCAGCCTCCGGACTACCCCCGGGGGGACAGATACGCAGTATTTT. This gives the protein CASSLRTTPGGTDTQYF. The variable domain in full, with the rest retrieved from reference TRBV7-6 and TRBJ2-3, is GAGVSQSPRYKVTKRGQDVALRCDPISGHVSLYWYRQALGQGPEFLTYFNYEAQQDKSGLPNDRFSAERPEGSISTLTIQRTEQRDSAMYRCASSLRTTPGGTDTQYFGPGTRLTVL.

V and J are TRBV6-6 and TRBJ2-3; D is possibly TRBD1 (5 bases). The CDR3 spans 12 residues. Looked up from germline, CDR1 is MNHNY and CDR2 is SVGAGI (reference sequence). Trimming took off 6 bases at V and 9 bases at J, with 13 bases between the two ends. The chain's CDR3 is CASSFTGSTQYF. The CDR3 bases are TGTGCCAGCAGCTTTACAGGATCCACGCAGTATTTT.

This chain joins TRBV6-5 and TRBJ2-7; possibly TRBD2 for D (5 bases). The CDR3 has 13 residues. Germline CDR1 and CDR2: MNHEY and SVGAGI. Trimming cost V 11 bases and J 8 bases, with 22 bases left between them. CDR3 in DNA: TGTGCCGGAGGTGGTGGTGTCCCCCCCCAGCAGTACTTC. Encoded protein: CAGGGGVPPQQYF.

The chain uses TRBV6-5 and TRBJ2-1; 7 positions agree with TRBD2. Trimming removed 6 bases from V and 4 bases from J; junction bases left unmatched: 9. Germline CDR1 and CDR2: MNHEY and SVGAGI. CDR3 length equals 15 residues. The CDR3 protein is CASSSGRAPYNEQFF. For the CDR3, the DNA is TGTGCCAGCAGCTCGGGGAGGGCCCCATACAATGAGCAGTTCTTC.

This rearrangement joins TRBV7-9 to TRBJ2-5; possible D gene TRBD1, 6 bases. Germline assignment: CDR1 SEHNR and CDR2 FQNEAQ (reference sequence). The CDR3 is made up of 13 amino acids. The V end was cut by 3 bases, the J end by 4 bases, with 9 bases between. The DNA for the CDR3 is TGTGCCAGCAGCTTTTCCAGGGGAGAGACCCAGTACTTC. Translation gives CASSFSRGETQYF.